This entry features one T cell receptor beta chain sequence. Its antigen is unidentified. Isolated RNA was reverse transcribed into cDNA used as the sequencing template. Assay: immunoSEQ multiplex PCR; the TCRdb copy retains only in-frame clones and omits some. The sample has over 200,000 clones, roughly 64% seen once. This sample's treatment: oral pan-JAK inhibitor, 5-10 mg twice daily. This sample was taken from a study of CD8+ T cells in alopecia areata. The study, taken as a whole, reports: Numerous clones, expanded in lesions, remained in scalp and blood during tofacitinib.

Trimming left V 6 bases short and J 2 bases short, with 14 bases between. Germline CDR1 reads ENHRY; CDR2 reads SYGVKD. This CDR3 region has 14 residues. V is TRBV10-3 and J is TRBJ2-7; possible D gene TRBD1, 6 bases. This clonotype originated in a human donor with alopecia areata. The sample was CD4+ T cells sorted from blood, taken at week 4, from a patient treated with tofacitinib. The CDR3: CAIRGSRGTYEQYF. CDR3 coding DNA: TGTGCCATCAGAGGTAGCAGGGGCACCTACGAGCAGTACTTC.